This TCR beta chain was obtained from a study of T-cell reconstitution after alpha-beta-depleted transplantation in children. The library targeted TCRbeta and was prepared with unique molecular identifiers. TCRdb passed the PCR reads through MiXCR, listing each CDR3 protein once. The sample consists of about 590,000 distinct CDR3 sequences, 10% to 15% of them appearing once. Findings of the study overall: Where alpha-beta T cells came from about two months after transplant was reportedly several hundred expanded graft clones. At the one-year point after transplant, T-cell counts and TCRbeta diversity were found to come mostly from T cells that had been newly produced.

Turning to this clonotype: What it recognizes is unknown.

Sequencing used PBMCs, mostly from graft donor cells, obtained 360 days after TCRalphabeta/CD19-depleted stem cell transplant. The clonotype was recovered from a male patient under 18 who had a stem cell transplant for acute myeloid leukemia, so the T cells may come from the graft donor.

The CDR3 is CSVMLGVQETQYF. The CDR3 bases are TGCAGCGTTATGCTAGGGGTTCAAGAGACCCAGTACTTC. The chain joins TRBV29-1 to TRBJ2-5; D is perhaps TRBD1 (5 bases). CDR1 and CDR2 (germline): SQVTM, ANQGSEA. V shed 5 bases and J shed 2 bases, with 12 bases lying between them. CDR3 length: 13 amino acids. The entire variable domain, with the rest obtained from reference TRBV29-1 and TRBJ2-5, is as follows: SAVISQKPSRDICQRGTSLTIQCQVDSQVTMMFWYRQQPGQSLTLIATANQGSEATYESGFVIDKFPISRPNLTFSTLTVSNMSPEDSSIYLCSVMLGVQETQYFGPGTRLLVL.